The source of this TCR beta chain is a study of cytomegalovirus exposure and HLA in healthy donors. Overall study context: Early released data comprised tens of millions of unique TCRs from HLA-typed donors.

Findings of the study overall: In a later analysis, V- and J-gene trimming of beta chains associated with a DCLRE1C missense variant, replicated independently.

Of note for this clone: Antigen unknown.

J gave up 0 bases and V 4 bases, and 6 bases lay outside the gene matches. CDR1 and CDR2 (germline): SEHNR, FQNEAQ (reference sequence). The CDR3 consists of 18 residues. The PCR was carried out with 60 Vbeta primers and 13 Jbeta primers. Sequencing used immunoSEQ multiplex PCR; TCRdb keeps in-frame clones, though not all of them. The sample has about 130,000 clones, approximately 83% seen once; the top ten hold 3.6%. The chain couples TRBV7-9 to TRBJ2-6; 10 nucleotides line up with TRBD1. Sequencing input: PBMCs. The receptor was derived from a woman in her thirties or forties in good health and CMV-seropositive. This CDR3 is CASSSWTGGFSGANVLTF. DNA of the CDR3: TGTGCCAGCAGCTCCTGGACAGGGGGTTTCTCTGGGGCCAACGTCCTGACTTTC.